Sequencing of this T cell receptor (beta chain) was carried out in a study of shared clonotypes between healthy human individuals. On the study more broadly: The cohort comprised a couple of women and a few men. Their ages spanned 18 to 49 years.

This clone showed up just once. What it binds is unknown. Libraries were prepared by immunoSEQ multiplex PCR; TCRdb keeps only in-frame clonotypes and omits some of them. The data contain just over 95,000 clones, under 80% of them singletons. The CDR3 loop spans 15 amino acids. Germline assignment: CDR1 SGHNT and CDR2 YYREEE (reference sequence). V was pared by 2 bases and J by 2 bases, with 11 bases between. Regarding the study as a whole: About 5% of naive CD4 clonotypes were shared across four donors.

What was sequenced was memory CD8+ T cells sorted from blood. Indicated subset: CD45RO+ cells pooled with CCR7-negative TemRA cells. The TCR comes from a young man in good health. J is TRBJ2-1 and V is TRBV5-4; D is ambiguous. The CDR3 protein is CASSFSSWTYNEQFF. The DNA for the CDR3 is TGTGCCAGCAGCTTTAGTAGCTGGACCTACAATGAGCAGTTCTTC.